Reported below is one TCR beta chain. What it binds is unknown. The CDR3 sequence is 14 residues long. Per the germline V gene, CDR1 is SGHDT and CDR2 is YYEEEE. The ends lost 3 bases at V and 2 bases at J; junction bases unmatched: 4. Stated time point: week 35, safety follow-up. Vaccinated patients received 300 ug of mutant IDH1 20-mer peptide per dose, with topical imiquimod. In weeks 1, 3, 5, 7, 11, 15, 19 and 23, patients were immunized, eight times in all. Profiling relied on immunoSEQ multiplex PCR, and the TCRdb table lists in-frame clones only, not all of them. The sample holds some 61,000 clones, more than 70% seen once. The data were obtained in a study of a mutant IDH1 vaccine in newly diagnosed glioma. The overall study: Vaccines were begun 4-6 weeks after radiotherapy alone, or with temozolomide cycles. Earlier therapy was either radiotherapy, temozolomide, or both, and most got both.

The J gene is TRBJ2-7, the V gene TRBV5-6, with 8 bases matching TRBD1. This specimen consisted of PBMCs, obtained from a glioma patient whose treatment included an IDH1 peptide vaccine. This sequence was found in a man between 18 and 35 years old with glioma. As DNA, the CDR3 is TGTGCCAGCAGCTCAGAGGACAGGGCCTACGAGCAGTACTTC. Amino acid sequence: CASSSEDRAYEQYF.